A single sample gave rise to the 32 T cell receptor beta chains below, sequenced in a study of sequential checkpoint blockade in melanoma. Assay: immunoSEQ multiplex PCR; the TCRdb copy retains only in-frame clones and omits some. The data contain about 13,000 clones, roughly four fifths of them singletons. Stated treatment: randomized to nivolumab then ipilimumab (arm A) or the reverse (arm B). Sequencing used CD8+ T cells sorted from blood (inferred from file names), obtained from a patient given nivolumab and ipilimumab in sequence. These receptors were taken from a human patient with melanoma. Some clones in this sample may be carry-over from other donors' samples.

V is TRBV5-5 and J is TRBJ1-2; D is unclear. There are 14 residues in the CDR3. V shed 0 bases and J shed 8 bases, with 14 bases lying between them. Germline V gives CDR1 SGHKS, CDR2 YYEKEE (reference sequence). The CDR3 spells CASSLAVAVRGYTF. In nucleotides, the CDR3 is TGTGCCAGCAGCTTGGCCGTAGCGGTCAGGGGCTACACCTTC.

This clone was found a few times. The chain recombines TRBV2 with TRBJ2-7, with TRBD2 matching over 8 bases. V dropped 6 bases and J dropped 2; count of bases not matched to a gene: 3. Germline values: CDR1 SNHLY, CDR2 FYNNEI. There are 13 residues in the CDR3. CDR3 in amino acids: CASSGRGAYEQYF. CDR3 nucleotides: TGTGCCAGCAGCGGGAGGGGAGCCTACGAGCAGTACTTC.

V usage is TRBV4-1 and J usage is TRBJ2-1; 8 nucleotides agree with TRBD2. The CDR3 length is 14 residues. The junction had 2 bases not matched to a gene; V was cut back by 3 bases and J by 4 bases. Germline assignment: CDR1 MGHRA and CDR2 YSYEKL. The CDR3 bases are TGCGCCAGCAGCCATAGCGGGGCGTACAATGAGCAGTTCTTC. This sequence encodes CASSHSGAYNEQFF.

V gene TRBV19 combines with J gene TRBJ2-1, with TRBD1 matching over 7 bases. The V gene's germline CDR1 is LNHDA and CDR2 SQIVND (reference sequence). The CDR3 runs 13 residues. J gave up 10 bases and V 6 bases, and 9 bases lay outside the gene matches. CDR3 region: CASRLFTGDEQFF. CDR3 bases: TGTGCCAGTAGACTCTTTACAGGGGACGAGCAGTTCTTC.

The rearrangement joins TRBV21-1 to TRBJ2-3; TRBD2, the table's D call, was not compared with the DNA. TRBV21-1 is a pseudogene locus. The CDR3 runs 15 residues. CDR3 in amino acids: CASSNGLAGGDTQYF. DNA for the CDR3: TGTGCCAGCAGCAACGGACTAGCGGGGGGAGATACGCAGTATTTT.

The chain links TRBV6-6 to TRBJ1-1; 8 bases align to TRBD1. The CDR3 contains 16 residues. Germline CDR1 is MNHNY and CDR2 is SVGAGI (reference sequence). Trimming cost V 5 bases and J 3 bases; bases outside gene matches: 11. The CDR3: CASSARTGRRHTEAFF. As DNA, the CDR3 is TGTGCCAGCAGTGCCCGGACAGGGCGAAGGCACACTGAAGCTTTCTTT.

This chain links TRBV9 with TRBJ2-2; weak D call: TRBD1 (8 bases). CDR1 is SGDLS and CDR2 is YYNGEE in the germline V gene. The CDR3 runs to 15 residues. V was cut by 4 bases and J by 6 bases, with 16 bases left in between. The CDR3 nucleotides read TGTGCCAGCAGCCCCCGACAGGGGAGGGCCGGGGAGCTGTTTTTT. Protein sequence: CASSPRQGRAGELFF.

The table lists this clone with a count of one. This sequence joins TRBV19 and TRBJ1-2; D not certain. Germline V gene lookup returns CDR1 LNHDA and CDR2 SQIVND (reference sequence). This CDR3 spans 17 amino acids. The V end was cut by 5 bases, the J end by 2 bases, with 21 bases between. The CDR3 sequence is CASSALGALTFNYGYTF. CDR3 nucleotides: TGTGCCAGTAGTGCCCTAGGAGCCCTCACTTTCAACTATGGCTACACCTTC.

This clone was seen ten or more times. The V call is TRBV4-1, the J call TRBJ2-7, with D tentatively TRBD1 (6 bases). V lost 5 bases to trimming and J lost 4 bases, with 21 bases between them. Per the germline V gene, CDR1 is MGHRA and CDR2 is YSYEKL. This CDR3 is built from 16 residues. The CDR3 nucleotides read TGCGCCAGCAGCTCGCCAGCCACAGGGCTAGTTTACGAGCAGTACTTC. Translating it yields CASSSPATGLVYEQYF.

This clone has only a few counts. A far larger clone is one base from this, pointing to a likely read error. The CDR3 sequence: CASSSTQGHKQYF. The CDR3 DNA reads as TGTGCCAGCAGCTCAACTCAGGGCCACAAGCAGTACTTC. The chain carries TRBV7-3 and TRBJ2-7; D possibly corresponds to TRBD1 (5 bases). This CDR3 has 13 residues. Germline V gene data show CDR1 as SGHTA and CDR2 as FQGTGA. The V end lost 4 bases, the J end lost 8 bases, and 15 bases lay between the germline ends. Filled out from reference TRBV7-3 and TRBJ2-7, the complete variable domain reads GAGVSQTPSNKVTEKGKYVELRCDPISGHTALYWYRQSLGQGPEFLIYFQGTGAADDSGLPNDRFFAVRPEGSVSTLKIQRTERGDSAVYLCASSSTQGHKQYFGPGTRLTVT.

This sequence joins TRBV5-4 and TRBJ2-7; 7 nucleotides match TRBD2. The trim removed 5 bases at V and 3 bases at J, leaving 11 bases unmatched. The CDR3 is 15 amino acids. The germline CDR1 and CDR2 sequences are SGHNT and YYREEE (reference sequence). The DNA of the CDR3 is TGTGCCAGCAGTCCGGGGGGAGGGTGGGGCTACGAGCAGTACTTC. Translated: CASSPGGGWGYEQYF.

V and J are TRBV5-1 and TRBJ2-7; 7 bases are shared with TRBD1. The CDR3 runs to 14 residues. Per the germline V gene, CDR1 is SGHRS and CDR2 is YFSETQ. V lost 1 base to trimming and J lost 2 bases; unmatched junction nucleotides: 3. CDR3 region: CASSLRDRAYEQYF. The CDR3 bases are TGCGCCAGCAGCTTGAGGGACAGAGCCTACGAGCAGTACTTC.

The genes are TRBV4-3 and TRBJ2-2; maybe TRBD2 (5 bases). The germline gives CDR1 LGHNA, CDR2 YSLEER. The V and J ends lost 0 bases and 6 bases respectively, with 11 bases between them. The CDR3 is 15 amino acids. CDR3 residues: CASSQDGGLAGELFF. The CDR3 region has the DNA TGCGCCAGCAGCCAAGATGGCGGGTTGGCCGGGGAGCTGTTTTTT.

This sequence joins TRBV5-1 and TRBJ2-5, with a possible D match to TRBD2 (6 bases). V shed 0 bases and J shed 1 base, with 13 bases lying between them. CDR1 is SGHRS, CDR2 YFSETQ, per germline. This CDR3 is 16 amino acids long. The DNA for the CDR3 is TGCGCCAGCAGCTTGGGGAGGGGCCGAGGCCAAGAGACCCAGTACTTC. Protein: CASSLGRGRGQETQYF.

Remarks on this clone: This likely came from a read error, as a far larger clone is one base away. V and J are TRBV7-9 and TRBJ2-7; 7 nucleotides agree with TRBD1. This CDR3 is built from 15 residues. Germline CDR1 is SEHNR and CDR2 is FQNEAQ (reference sequence). Unmatched junction bases numbered 11, after V lost 7 bases and J lost 2 bases. This CDR3 is CASNPRTGLTYEQYF. The CDR3 bases are TGTGCCAGCAACCCCCGGACAGGCCTAACCTACGAGCAGTACTTC.

The chain uses TRBV5-1 and TRBJ2-4; D is possibly TRBD2 (6 bases). Germline loops: CDR1 SGHRS, CDR2 YFSETQ. Trimming took 5 bases from V and 0 from J, leaving 12 bases between them. The CDR3 runs to 15 residues. Written as DNA, the CDR3 is TGCGCCAGCAGATCGAGCGGGTTAGCCAAAAACATTCAGTACTTC. Its translation is CASRSSGLAKNIQYF.

This clone has more than one count but fewer than ten. This chain links TRBV7-3 with TRBJ2-2; TRBD1 agrees at 8 bases. CDR1 and CDR2 (germline): SGHTA, FQGTGA. After removal of 5 bases from V and 1 base from J, the junction contained 3 bases not matched to a gene. CDR3 size: 15 residues. The CDR3 bases are TGTGCCAGCAGCCCCGGGACAGGGAACACCGGGGAGCTGTTTTTT. Residues: CASSPGTGNTGELFF.

The chain carries TRBV4-3 and TRBJ1-2, with TRBD1 identical over 7 bases. Germline V gene sequence: CDR1 LGHNA, CDR2 YSLEER. V lost 0 bases, J lost 1 base, and 5 bases stayed unmatched. This CDR3 region has 16 residues. CDR3 loop: CASSQDGTEINYGYTF. In nucleotides, the CDR3 is TGCGCCAGCAGCCAAGATGGGACAGAAATTAACTATGGCTACACCTTC.

This chain connects TRBV7-9 to TRBJ1-5; 10 nucleotides line up with TRBD1. Trimming at V came to 2 bases and at J to 4 bases, leaving 14 bases not matched to a gene. CDR3 size: 19 residues. Germline CDR1 SEHNR, CDR2 FQNEAQ (reference sequence). CDR3 protein: CASSLPGTGADQENQPQHF. In nucleotides, the CDR3 is TGTGCCAGCAGCTTACCCGGGACAGGGGCGGACCAGGAAAATCAGCCCCAGCATTTT. Complete variable domain (other parts from reference TRBV7-9 and TRBJ1-5): DTGVSQNPRHKITKRGQNVTFRCDPISEHNRLYWYRQTLGQGPEFLTYFQNEAQLEKSRLLSDRFSAERPKGSFSTLEIQRTEQGDSAMYLCASSLPGTGADQENQPQHFGDGTRLSIL.

This clone was detected many times. The chain employs TRBV7-9 and TRBJ2-7; D is perhaps TRBD1 (6 bases). Trimming cost V 5 bases and J 4 bases, with 9 bases left between them. Germline V gives CDR1 SEHNR, CDR2 FQNEAQ (reference sequence). The CDR3 has 12 residues. CDR3 sequence reads: CASSPTGYEQYF. CDR3 in DNA: TGTGCCAGCAGCCCTACAGGGTACGAGCAGTACTTC. The full variable domain, its missing parts supplied by reference TRBV7-9 and TRBJ2-7, is DTGVSQNPRHKITKRGQNVTFRCDPISEHNRLYWYRQTLGQGPEFLTYFQNEAQLEKSRLLSDRFSAERPKGSFSTLEIQRTEQGDSAMYLCASSPTGYEQYFGPGTRLTVT.

This chain connects TRBV6-4 to TRBJ1-2; 11 bases fit TRBD1. This CDR3 has 14 residues. Trimming cost V 8 bases and J 5 bases; bases outside gene matches: 7. The germline V gene has CDR1 MRHNA and CDR2 SNTAGT. As DNA, the CDR3 is TGTGCCAGCGATGGGGACAGGGGGGGGTATGGCTACACCTTC. Its protein product is CASDGDRGGYGYTF.

V is TRBV1 and J is TRBJ2-5; no check of the table's D call, TRBD2, against the DNA was made. TRBV1 is shown as a pseudogene. The CDR3 length is 15 residues. The CDR3 nucleotides are TGCACCAGCAGCCAAGGTTCTAGCGGGGGTGAGACCCAGTACTTC. Translated: CTSSQGSSGGETQYF.

By sample fraction, this clone is medium-sized. The chain combines TRBV7-9 with TRBJ2-7; TRBD1 might be the D (6 bases). Between the trimmed V and J ends, which lost 4 bases and 6 bases, there was a span of 10 bases. The CDR3 covers 12 residues. Germline assignment: CDR1 SEHNR and CDR2 FQNEAQ (reference sequence). CDR3 amino acids: CASSSQGFEQYF. CDR3 coding DNA: TGTGCCAGCAGCTCACAGGGATTCGAGCAGTACTTC.

The chain is built from TRBV4-1 and TRBJ2-3; D might be TRBD2 (6 bases). V gave up 1 base and J gave up 3 bases, with 11 bases separating them. Germline-derived CDR1 and CDR2 are MGHRA and YSYEKL. This CDR3 has 15 amino acids. Here the CDR3 DNA reads TGCGCCAGCAGCCAAGTAGGGACTGCGACAGATACGCAGTATTTT. This sequence encodes CASSQVGTATDTQYF.

The genes are TRBV9 and TRBJ2-1, with D possibly matching TRBD2 (6 bases). CDR3 size: 18 residues. Germline CDR1 SGDLS, CDR2 YYNGEE. V dropped 4 bases and J dropped 7 bases, with 27 bases sitting between them. The CDR3 nucleotides read TGTGCCAGCAGCCCCCGGGACTGGGAGGAAACGGGCACAAATGAGCAGTTCTTC. Protein sequence: CASSPRDWEETGTNEQFF.

This chain uses TRBV9 with TRBJ2-5, with a weak D call TRBD2 (5 bases). The germline V and J ends were trimmed by 7 bases and 7 bases, with 8 bases remaining between them. CDR1 is SGDLS and CDR2 is YYNGEE in the germline V gene. The CDR3 sequence is 10 residues long. The CDR3 DNA is TGTGCCAGCGGTGCGGGGACCCAGTACTTC. Its protein is CASGAGTQYF. Full variable domain (missing parts from reference TRBV9 and TRBJ2-5): DSGVTQTPKHLITATGQRVTLRCSPRSGDLSVYWYQQSLDQGLQFLIQYYNGEERAKGNILERFSAQQFPDLHSELNLSSLELGDSALYFCASGAGTQYFGPGTRLLVL.

The chain is built from TRBV7-2 and TRBJ1-2; 9 nucleotides align to TRBD1. Losses at the gene ends were 2 bases for V and 5 bases for J; bases not matched to a gene: 6. The CDR3 spans 15 residues. The germline CDR1 and CDR2 sequences are SGHTA and FQGNSA. The CDR3 DNA follows: TGTGCCAGCAGCTTAAACGGACAGGGGAAATATGGCTACACCTTC. This translates into CASSLNGQGKYGYTF.

This clone was recorded a few times. The V call is TRBV29-1, the J call TRBJ1-2, with 11 positions matching TRBD1. After removal of 7 bases from V and 6 bases from J, the junction contained 7 bases not matched to a gene. This CDR3 is built from 13 residues. CDR1 and CDR2 from the germline V gene are SQVTM and ANQGSEA. The CDR3 protein is CSAPGQGVHGYTF. The CDR3, as DNA: TGCAGCGCACCGGGACAGGGGGTCCATGGCTACACCTTC.

The chain recombines TRBV10-3 with TRBJ1-1, with TRBD1 identical over 9 bases. V dropped 6 bases and J dropped 1; count of bases not matched to a gene: 3. CDR1 and CDR2 from the germline V gene are ENHRY and SYGVKD. The CDR3 runs 14 residues. CDR3 loop: CAISRGQGNTEAFF. CDR3 sequence (DNA): TGTGCCATCAGCAGGGGACAGGGGAACACTGAAGCTTTCTTT.

The chain is built from TRBV13 and TRBJ1-2; a weak D match, TRBD1 (5 bases). The germline CDR1 and CDR2 sequences are PRHDT and FYEKMQ (reference sequence). This CDR3 region has 14 residues. Trimming shortened V by 5 bases and J by 4 bases, and 14 bases separated the two germline ends. The CDR3: CASSAGRGSYGYTF. CDR3 DNA: TGTGCCAGCAGCGCGGGGCGGGGTAGCTATGGCTACACCTTC. The variable domain in full, with the rest retrieved from reference TRBV13 and TRBJ1-2, is AAGVIQSPRHLIKEKRETATLKCYPIPRHDTVYWYQQGPGQDPQFLISFYEKMQSDKGSIPDRFSAQQFSDYHSELNMSSLELGDSALYFCASSAGRGSYGYTFGSGTRLTVV.

This clone occurred many times. The rearrangement joins TRBV4-2 to TRBJ2-7, with TRBD2 identical over 7 bases. V was pared by 0 bases and J by 3 bases, with 5 bases of the junction left unmatched. The CDR3 spans 15 residues. Per the germline V gene, CDR1 is LGHNA and CDR2 is YNFKEQ. The CDR3 nucleotides are TGTGCCAGCAGCCAAGAGGCCAGCGGGGACTACGAGCAGTACTTC. This gives the protein CASSQEASGDYEQYF.

CDR3 protein: CASSPGRNEAFF. CDR3 DNA: TGTGCCAGCAGCCCAGGGCGAAATGAAGCTTTCTTT. The chain joins TRBV13 to TRBJ1-1; D possibly corresponds to TRBD1 (5 bases). The V gene lost 5 bases and the J gene lost 7 bases, with 11 bases spanning the gap. CDR3 length: 12 amino acids. CDR1 and CDR2 (germline): PRHDT, FYEKMQ (reference sequence).